This TCR beta chain originates from a study of blood T cells in healthy people across ages. CDR3 length: 15 residues. Unmatched junction bases numbered 9, after V lost 8 bases and J lost 5 bases. CDR1 is WSHSY and CDR2 is SAAADI in the germline V gene. The second PCR ran roughly 7 to 12 cycles with a sample-barcoded 5' primer and J-beta primers. Each CDR3 protein gets one entry after TCRdb re-called the 5' RACE reads with MiXCR. This table has about 1.8 million distinct CDR3 sequences, just under 50% appearing once. Sequenced input: blood. The receptor comes from a middle-aged woman in good health. The rearrangement uses TRBV10-2 and TRBJ1-2, with 12 bases lining up with TRBD1. CDR3 sequence: CASRPGTGGRYGYTF. CDR3 DNA: TGCGCCAGCCGCCCCGGGACAGGGGGCAGGTATGGCTACACCTTC.